The 14 T cell receptor beta chains presented below share a single source sample, sequenced in a study of blood T cell repertoires in COVID-19. Profiled with immunoSEQ multiplex PCR; TCRdb holds only in-frame clones, not every one. The sample has under 450,000 clones, about 90% seen once. Sequencing was done on a sample of PBMCs or T cells enriched from blood (not recorded which). These receptors originate from a woman under 40 who had recovered from COVID-19.

The chain recombines TRBV12-3 or TRBV12-4 with TRBJ2-7; 9 bases agree with TRBD1. The V segment lost 5 bases and the J segment 10 bases; nucleotides outside the gene matches: 6. This CDR3 has 12 residues. The CDR3 coding sequence is TGTGCCAGCAGTAGGGACAGGGTACTTCAGTACTTC. This codes for CASSRDRVLQYF.

This chain connects TRBV7-9 to TRBJ2-2, with 13 bases fitting TRBD2. The V segment lost 4 bases and the J segment 3 bases; nucleotides outside the gene matches: 11. Germline CDR1 and CDR2: SEHNR and FQNEAQ (reference sequence). CDR3 length equals 19 residues. This CDR3 reads CASSSSGTSGTRYTGELFF. CDR3 in DNA: TGTGCCAGCAGCTCATCCGGGACTAGCGGGACGAGGTACACCGGGGAGCTGTTTTTT. The variable domain in full, with the rest retrieved from reference TRBV7-9 and TRBJ2-2, is DTGVSQNPRHKITKRGQNVTFRCDPISEHNRLYWYRQTLGQGPEFLTYFQNEAQLEKSRLLSDRFSAERPKGSFSTLEIQRTEQGDSAMYLCASSSSGTSGTRYTGELFFGEGSRLTVL.

The V call is TRBV19, the J call TRBJ2-7; 9 bases are a match to TRBD2. The CDR3 loop spans 14 amino acids. Germline CDR1 LNHDA, CDR2 SQIVND (reference sequence). Losses at the gene ends were 6 bases for V and 2 bases for J; bases not matched to a gene: 5. The CDR3 region has the DNA TGTGCCAGTAGGTCGCGGGAGGGGGCCTACGAGCAGTACTTC. It specifies CASRSREGAYEQYF.

The chain is built from TRBV7-8 and TRBJ1-2; TRBD1 matches at 9 bases. Trimming cost V 5 bases and J 1 base; bases outside gene matches: 5. The CDR3 runs 15 residues. In germline, CDR1 is SGHVS, CDR2 FQNEAQ. CDR3 protein: CASSLGTGSNYGYTF. CDR3 DNA: TGTGCCAGCAGCCTCGGGACAGGGAGTAACTATGGCTACACCTTC.

The genes are TRBV5-1 and TRBJ1-2, with TRBD1 matching 7 bases. Germline-derived CDR1 and CDR2 are SGHRS and YFSETQ. The V segment lost 0 bases and the J segment 5 bases; nucleotides outside the gene matches: 13. CDR3 size: 17 residues. The DNA for the CDR3 is TGCGCCAGCAGCTTGGAGAGCGGGGGGACAGTAGGATATGGCTACACCTTC. Translating it yields CASSLESGGTVGYGYTF.

On this clone: The junction differs from germline at one of its ends, possibly a read error. V and J are TRBV5-4 and TRBJ2-6; possibly TRBD1 for D (5 bases). The length of the CDR3 is 15 residues. From germline, CDR1 is SGHNT and CDR2 YYREEE (reference sequence). The CDR3 spells CASSLETGRSNDLTF. The CDR3 region has the DNA TGTGCCAGCAGCTTGGAAACAGGCCGCTCGAACGACCTGACTTTC. Full variable domain (rest looked up from reference TRBV5-4 and TRBJ2-6): ETGVTQSPTHLIKTRGQQVTLRCSSQSGHNTVSWYQQALGQGPQFIFQYYREEENGRGNFPPRFSGLQFPNYSSELNVNALELDDSALYLCASSLETGRSNDLTFGAGSRLTVL.

The rearrangement joins TRBV19 to TRBJ1-4; TRBD1 is a possible D gene (5 bases). V lost 6 bases to trimming and J lost 7 bases, with 15 bases between them. The CDR3 length is 14 residues. Per germline, CDR1 LNHDA and CDR2 SQIVND (reference sequence). In nucleotides, the CDR3 is TGTGCCAGTAGCCAGACGGGGGATGTTGAAAAACTGTTTTTT. Amino acids: CASSQTGDVEKLFF.

This sequence joins TRBV29-1 and TRBJ1-2, with no clear D. CDR3 length: 13 amino acids. Germline-derived CDR1 and CDR2 are SQVTM and ANQGSEA. The ends were cut back, 5 bases at V and 2 bases at J, with 12 bases in the middle. The CDR3 bases are TGCAGCGTTCATAGAGCTAACAACTATGGCTACACCTTC. It specifies CSVHRANNYGYTF.

The gene calls are TRBV4-1 and TRBJ1-4, with D possibly matching TRBD1 (5 bases). Deletions cut 0 bases from V and 0 bases from J, with 11 bases between. This CDR3 has 17 amino acids. CDR1 is MGHRA and CDR2 is YSYEKL in the germline V gene. The CDR3 is CASSQEAGRATNEKLFF. CDR3 nucleotide sequence: TGCGCCAGCAGCCAAGAGGCGGGGCGTGCAACTAATGAAAAACTGTTTTTT.

This chain links TRBV5-1 with TRBJ2-2; maybe TRBD2 (7 bases). The CDR3 has 16 amino acids. The germline V gene has CDR1 SGHRS and CDR2 YFSETQ. V lost 0 bases and J 2 bases, leaving 11 bases between the germline ends. CDR3 sequence (DNA): TGCGCCAGCAGCTTGGAGGCGGGGGCTAACACCGGGGAGCTGTTTTTT. Protein product: CASSLEAGANTGELFF.

The chain uses TRBV20-1 and TRBJ1-5, with D maybe TRBD1 (6 bases). Germline V gene sequence: CDR1 DFQATT, CDR2 SNEGSKA (reference sequence). The V gene lost 3 bases and the J gene lost 2 bases, with 11 bases spanning the gap. This CDR3 comprises 14 residues. The CDR3 loop is CSASLGAGNQPQHF. The CDR3 bases are TGCAGTGCTAGTCTGGGGGCGGGCAATCAGCCCCAGCATTTT.

This sequence joins TRBV27 and TRBJ2-1; tentatively, D is TRBD1 (6 bases). The germline V gene has CDR1 MNHEY and CDR2 SMNVEV (reference sequence). V gave up 4 bases and J gave up 12 bases, with 16 bases separating them. This CDR3 spans 13 amino acids. For the CDR3, the DNA is TGTGCCAGCAGTTGGAACAGGGAAGAAGGGCAGTTCTTC. Amino acids: CASSWNREEGQFF.

The gene calls are TRBV3-1 (or the pseudogene TRBV3-2) and TRBJ1-6; tentatively, D is TRBD1 (6 bases). Trimming left V 4 bases short and J 9 bases short, with 16 bases between. Germline values: CDR1 LGHDT, CDR2 YNNKEL (reference sequence). This CDR3 spans 15 amino acids. In nucleotides, the CDR3 is TGTGCCAGCAGCCTCGGTCGGGGGGCTTCTTCACCCCTCCACTTT. It translates to CASSLGRGASSPLHF.

The CDR3 coding sequence is TGCAGTGCTAGTGCGACAGTTAAAGAAAAACTGTTTTTT. Protein product: CSASATVKEKLFF. This chain joins TRBV20-1 and TRBJ1-4, with TRBD1 as a possible D gene (5 bases). The CDR3 runs 13 residues. V was pared by 3 bases and J by 8 bases, with 13 bases between. Germline V gene data show CDR1 as DFQATT and CDR2 as SNEGSKA (reference sequence).